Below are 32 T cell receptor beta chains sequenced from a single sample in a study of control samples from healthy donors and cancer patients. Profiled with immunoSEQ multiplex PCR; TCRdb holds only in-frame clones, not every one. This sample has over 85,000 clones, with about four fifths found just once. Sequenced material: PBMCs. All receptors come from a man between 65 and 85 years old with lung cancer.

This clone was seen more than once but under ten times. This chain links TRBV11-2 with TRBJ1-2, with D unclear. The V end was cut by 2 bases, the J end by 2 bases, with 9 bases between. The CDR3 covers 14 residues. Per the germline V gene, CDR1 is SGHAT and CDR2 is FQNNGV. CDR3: CASSLPPDNYGYTF. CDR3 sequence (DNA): TGTGCCAGCAGCTTACCCCCAGACAACTATGGCTACACCTTC.

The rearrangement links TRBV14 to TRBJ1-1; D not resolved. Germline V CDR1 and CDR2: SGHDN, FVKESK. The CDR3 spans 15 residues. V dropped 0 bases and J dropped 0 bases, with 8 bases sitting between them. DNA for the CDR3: TGTGCCAGCAGCCAAGAGGGCAGAGTGAACACTGAAGCTTTCTTT. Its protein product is CASSQEGRVNTEAFF. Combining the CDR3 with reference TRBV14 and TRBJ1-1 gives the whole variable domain EAGVTQFPSHSVIEKGQTVTLRCDPISGHDNLYWYRRVMGKEIKFLLHFVKESKQDESGMPNNRFLAERTGGTYSTLKVQPAELEDSGVYFCASSQEGRVNTEAFFGQGTRLTVV.

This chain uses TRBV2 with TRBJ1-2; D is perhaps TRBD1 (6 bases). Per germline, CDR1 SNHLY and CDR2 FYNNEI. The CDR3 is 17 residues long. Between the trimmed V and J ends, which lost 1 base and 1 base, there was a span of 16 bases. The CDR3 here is CASSEVLGGARNYGYTF. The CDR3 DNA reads TGTGCCAGCAGTGAAGTTTTGGGGGGGGCGCGTAACTATGGCTACACCTTC.

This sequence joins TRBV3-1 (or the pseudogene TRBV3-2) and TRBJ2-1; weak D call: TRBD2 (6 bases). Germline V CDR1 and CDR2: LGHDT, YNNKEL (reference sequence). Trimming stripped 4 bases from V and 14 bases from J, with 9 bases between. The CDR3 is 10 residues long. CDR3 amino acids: CASSRRGKFF. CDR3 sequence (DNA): TGTGCCAGCAGCCGCCGGGGGAAGTTCTTC.

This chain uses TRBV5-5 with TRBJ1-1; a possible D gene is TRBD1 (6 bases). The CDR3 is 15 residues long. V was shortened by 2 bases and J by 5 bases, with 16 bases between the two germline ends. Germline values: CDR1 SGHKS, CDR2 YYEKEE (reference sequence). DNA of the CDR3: TGTGCCAGCAGCTTTAGTTTTCAGGGGCGGACTGAAGCTTTCTTT. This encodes CASSFSFQGRTEAFF.

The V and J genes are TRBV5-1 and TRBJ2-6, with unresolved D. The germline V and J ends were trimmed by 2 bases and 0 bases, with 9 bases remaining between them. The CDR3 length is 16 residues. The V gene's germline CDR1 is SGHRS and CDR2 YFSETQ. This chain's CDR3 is CASSLYADSGANVLTF. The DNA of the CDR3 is TGCGCCAGCAGCTTATATGCAGACTCTGGGGCCAACGTCCTGACTTTC. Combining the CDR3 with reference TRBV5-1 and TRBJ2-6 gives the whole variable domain KAGVTQTPRYLIKTRGQQVTLSCSPISGHRSVSWYQQTPGQGLQFLFEYFSETQRNKGNFPGRFSGRQFSNSRSEMNVSTLELGDSALYLCASSLYADSGANVLTFGAGSRLTVL.

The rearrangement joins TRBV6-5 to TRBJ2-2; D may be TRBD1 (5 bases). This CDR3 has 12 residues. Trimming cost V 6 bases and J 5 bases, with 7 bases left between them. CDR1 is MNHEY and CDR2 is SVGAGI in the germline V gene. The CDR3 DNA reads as TGTGCCAGCAGGACAGAAACCGGGGAGCTGTTTTTT. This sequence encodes CASRTETGELFF.

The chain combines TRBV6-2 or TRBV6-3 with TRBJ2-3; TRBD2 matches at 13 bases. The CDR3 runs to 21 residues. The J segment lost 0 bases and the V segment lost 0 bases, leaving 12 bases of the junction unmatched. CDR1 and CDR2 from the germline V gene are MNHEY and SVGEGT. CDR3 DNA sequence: TGTGCCAGCAGTTACTCACTAACCGGGACTAGCGGGGTATTTAGCACAGATACGCAGTATTTT. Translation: CASSYSLTGTSGVFSTDTQYF.

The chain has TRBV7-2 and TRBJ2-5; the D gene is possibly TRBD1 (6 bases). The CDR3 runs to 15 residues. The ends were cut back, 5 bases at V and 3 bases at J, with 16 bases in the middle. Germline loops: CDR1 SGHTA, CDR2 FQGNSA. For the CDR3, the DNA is TGTGCCAGCAGCGACACAAGGACAGTAGAAGAGACCCAGTACTTC. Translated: CASSDTRTVEETQYF.

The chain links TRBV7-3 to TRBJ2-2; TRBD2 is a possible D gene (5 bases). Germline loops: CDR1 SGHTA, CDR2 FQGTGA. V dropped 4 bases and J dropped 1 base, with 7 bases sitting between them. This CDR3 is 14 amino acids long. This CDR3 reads CASSYAGNTGELFF. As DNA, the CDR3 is TGTGCCAGCAGCTACGCGGGGAACACCGGGGAGCTGTTTTTT.

CDR3 in amino acids: CASTGLAGTSYNEQFF. The CDR3 coding sequence is TGTGCCAGCACTGGACTAGCGGGGACCTCCTACAATGAGCAGTTCTTC. The J gene is TRBJ2-1, the V gene TRBV7-9, with 12 bases aligning to TRBD2. CDR3 length: 16 amino acids. In germline, CDR1 is SEHNR, CDR2 FQNEAQ (reference sequence). V lost 7 bases, J lost 0 bases, and 4 bases stayed unmatched.

The CDR3 protein is CASSYGGGRPNSPLHF. The DNA of the CDR3 is TGTGCCAGCAGTTACGGAGGAGGGCGGCCCAATTCACCCCTCCACTTT. This chain links TRBV6-5 with TRBJ1-6; D is unclear. Germline values: CDR1 MNHEY, CDR2 SVGAGI. The CDR3 covers 16 residues. V was clipped by 2 bases and J by 7 bases, with 15 bases between them.

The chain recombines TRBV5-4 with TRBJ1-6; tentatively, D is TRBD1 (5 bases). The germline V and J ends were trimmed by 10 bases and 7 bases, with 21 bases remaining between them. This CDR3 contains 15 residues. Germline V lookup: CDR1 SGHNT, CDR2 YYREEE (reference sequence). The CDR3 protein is CAAQKSGVNNSPLHF. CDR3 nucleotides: TGTGCCGCCCAAAAGTCGGGGGTAAACAATTCACCCCTCCACTTT.

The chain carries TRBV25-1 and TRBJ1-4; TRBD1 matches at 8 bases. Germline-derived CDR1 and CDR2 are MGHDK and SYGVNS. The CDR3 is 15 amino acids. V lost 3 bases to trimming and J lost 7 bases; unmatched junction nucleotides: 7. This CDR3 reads CASSDRTGMAEKLFF. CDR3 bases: TGTGCCAGCAGTGACCGGACAGGGATGGCTGAAAAACTGTTTTTT.

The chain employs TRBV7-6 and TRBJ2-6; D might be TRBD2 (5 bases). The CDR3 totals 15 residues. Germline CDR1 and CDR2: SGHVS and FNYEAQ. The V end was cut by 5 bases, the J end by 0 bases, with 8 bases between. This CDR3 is CASSARGSGANVLTF. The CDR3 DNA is TGTGCCAGCAGCGCCCGGGGCTCTGGGGCCAACGTCCTGACTTTC. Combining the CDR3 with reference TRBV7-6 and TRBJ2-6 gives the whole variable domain GAGVSQSPRYKVTKRGQDVALRCDPISGHVSLYWYRQALGQGPEFLTYFNYEAQQDKSGLPNDRFSAERPEGSISTLTIQRTEQRDSAMYRCASSARGSGANVLTFGAGSRLTVL.

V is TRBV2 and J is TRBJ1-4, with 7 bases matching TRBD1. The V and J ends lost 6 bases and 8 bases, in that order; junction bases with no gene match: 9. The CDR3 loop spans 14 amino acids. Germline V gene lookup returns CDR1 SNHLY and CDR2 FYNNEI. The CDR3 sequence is CASSRTGLGEKLFF. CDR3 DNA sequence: TGTGCCAGCAGCCGGACAGGACTCGGGGAAAAACTGTTTTTT.

The DNA for the CDR3 is TGCGCCAGCAGCGACCGGGACAGGGGGTATAGCAATCAGCCCCAGCATTTT. Residues: CASSDRDRGYSNQPQHF. The rearrangement joins TRBV10-2 to TRBJ1-5; 11 bases match TRBD1. The CDR3 runs to 17 residues. Per the germline V gene, CDR1 is WSHSY and CDR2 is SAAADI. V was pared by 6 bases and J by 0 bases, with 7 bases of the junction left unmatched.

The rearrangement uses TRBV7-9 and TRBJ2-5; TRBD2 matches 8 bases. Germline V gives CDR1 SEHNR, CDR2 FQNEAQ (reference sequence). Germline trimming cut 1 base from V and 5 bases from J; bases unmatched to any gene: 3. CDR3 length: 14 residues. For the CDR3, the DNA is TGTGCCAGCAGCTTAGGGACTAGCAAGGAGACCCAGTACTTC. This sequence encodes CASSLGTSKETQYF. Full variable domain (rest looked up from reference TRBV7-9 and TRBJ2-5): DTGVSQNPRHKITKRGQNVTFRCDPISEHNRLYWYRQTLGQGPEFLTYFQNEAQLEKSRLLSDRFSAERPKGSFSTLEIQRTEQGDSAMYLCASSLGTSKETQYFGPGTRLLVL.

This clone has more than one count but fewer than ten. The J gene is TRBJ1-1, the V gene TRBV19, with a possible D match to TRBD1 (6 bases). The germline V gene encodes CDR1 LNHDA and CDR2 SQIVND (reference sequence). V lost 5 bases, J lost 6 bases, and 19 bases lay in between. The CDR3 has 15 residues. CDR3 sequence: CASSFSGARRSEAFF. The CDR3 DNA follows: TGTGCCAGTAGTTTCTCAGGGGCCCGGCGCTCTGAAGCTTTCTTT. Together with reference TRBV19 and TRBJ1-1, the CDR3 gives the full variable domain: DGGITQSPKYLFRKEGQNVTLSCEQNLNHDAMYWYRQDPGQGLRLIYYSQIVNDFQKGDIAEGYSVSREKKESFPLTVTSAQKNPTAFYLCASSFSGARRSEAFFGQGTRLTVV.

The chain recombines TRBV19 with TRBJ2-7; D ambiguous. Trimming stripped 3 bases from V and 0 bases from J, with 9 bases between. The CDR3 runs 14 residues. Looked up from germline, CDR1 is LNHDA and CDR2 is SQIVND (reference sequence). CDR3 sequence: CASSITGRSYEQYF. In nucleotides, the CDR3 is TGTGCCAGTAGTATCACCGGGCGCTCCTACGAGCAGTACTTC.

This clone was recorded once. The CDR3 loop is CATSRGRGGSSYEQYF. CDR3 nucleotide sequence: TGTGCCACCAGCAGGGGGCGGGGGGGTTCCTCCTACGAGCAGTACTTC. The chain couples TRBV15 to TRBJ2-7; TRBD2 aligns across 9 bases. This CDR3 is built from 16 residues. Per the germline V gene, CDR1 is LNHNV and CDR2 is YYDKDF (reference sequence). V shed 3 bases and J 0 bases; nucleotides not matched to a gene: 6.

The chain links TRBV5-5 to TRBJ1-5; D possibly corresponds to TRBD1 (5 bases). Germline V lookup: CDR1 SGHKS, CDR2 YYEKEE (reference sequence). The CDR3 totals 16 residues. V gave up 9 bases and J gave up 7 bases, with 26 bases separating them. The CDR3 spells CATPNGGRVREQPQHF. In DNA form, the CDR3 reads TGTGCCACCCCGAATGGTGGCAGGGTAAGGGAGCAGCCCCAGCATTTT.

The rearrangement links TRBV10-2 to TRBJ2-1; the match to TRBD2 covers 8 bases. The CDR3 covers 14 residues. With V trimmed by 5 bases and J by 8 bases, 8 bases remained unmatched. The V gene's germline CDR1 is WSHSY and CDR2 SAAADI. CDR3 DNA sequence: TGCGCCAGCAGTAGGCCGGGGGGGAGCTATGAGCAGTTCTTC. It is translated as CASSRPGGSYEQFF.

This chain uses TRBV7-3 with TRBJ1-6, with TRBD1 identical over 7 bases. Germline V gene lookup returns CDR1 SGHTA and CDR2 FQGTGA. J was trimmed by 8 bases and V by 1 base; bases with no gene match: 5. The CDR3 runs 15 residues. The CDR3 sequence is CASSLNGDSYSPLHF. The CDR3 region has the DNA TGTGCCAGCAGCTTAAACGGGGACAGCTATTCACCCCTCCACTTT.

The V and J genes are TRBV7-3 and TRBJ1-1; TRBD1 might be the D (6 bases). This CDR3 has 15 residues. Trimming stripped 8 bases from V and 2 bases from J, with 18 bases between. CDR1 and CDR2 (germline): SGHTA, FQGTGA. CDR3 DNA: TGTGCCAGCCACTTAGGGACAAGGCAAAACACTGAAGCTTTCTTT. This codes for CASHLGTRQNTEAFF. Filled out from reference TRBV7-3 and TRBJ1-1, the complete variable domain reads GAGVSQTPSNKVTEKGKYVELRCDPISGHTALYWYRQSLGQGPEFLIYFQGTGAADDSGLPNDRFFAVRPEGSVSTLKIQRTERGDSAVYLCASHLGTRQNTEAFFGQGTRLTVV.

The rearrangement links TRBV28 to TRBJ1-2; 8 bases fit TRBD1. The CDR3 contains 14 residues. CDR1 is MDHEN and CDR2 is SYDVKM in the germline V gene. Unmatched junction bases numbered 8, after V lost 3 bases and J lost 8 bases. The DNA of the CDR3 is TGTGCCAGCAGTTTGGAACAGGGGGTAGGCGGCTACACCTTC. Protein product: CASSLEQGVGGYTF.

The CDR3 DNA follows: TGCGCCAGCAGCTTGCGGGAGGGTAATTCACCCCTCCACTTT. It encodes CASSLREGNSPLHF. The V gene is TRBV5-1, the J gene TRBJ1-6; D call uncertain. V lost 1 base and J lost 6, with 8 bases in between. The CDR3 spans 14 residues. CDR1 and CDR2 from the germline V gene are SGHRS and YFSETQ.

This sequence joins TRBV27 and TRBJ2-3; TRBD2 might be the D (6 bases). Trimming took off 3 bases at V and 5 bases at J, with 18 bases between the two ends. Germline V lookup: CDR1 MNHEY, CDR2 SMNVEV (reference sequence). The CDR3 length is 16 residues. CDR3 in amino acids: CASSLLRGQGIDTQYF. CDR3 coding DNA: TGTGCCAGCAGTTTGCTGCGGGGCCAGGGAATAGATACGCAGTATTTT.

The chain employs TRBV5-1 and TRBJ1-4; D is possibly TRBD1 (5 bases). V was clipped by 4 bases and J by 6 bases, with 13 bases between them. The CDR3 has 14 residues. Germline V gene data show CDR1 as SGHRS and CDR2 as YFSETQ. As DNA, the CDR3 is TGCGCCAGCAGCGCCCGGGACGGTTATGAAAAACTGTTTTTT. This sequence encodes CASSARDGYEKLFF.

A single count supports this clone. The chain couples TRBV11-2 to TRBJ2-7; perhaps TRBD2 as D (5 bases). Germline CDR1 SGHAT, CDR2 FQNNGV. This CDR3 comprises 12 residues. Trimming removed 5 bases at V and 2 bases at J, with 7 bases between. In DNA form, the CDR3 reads TGTGCCAGCAGCCCCGGGACCTACGAGCAGTACTTC. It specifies CASSPGTYEQYF.

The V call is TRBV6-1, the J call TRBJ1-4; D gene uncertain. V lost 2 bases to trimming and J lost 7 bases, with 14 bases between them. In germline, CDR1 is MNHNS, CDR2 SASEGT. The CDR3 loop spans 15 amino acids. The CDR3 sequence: CASSESGGFSEKLFF. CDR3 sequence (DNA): TGTGCCAGCAGTGAATCAGGAGGGTTTAGTGAAAAACTGTTTTTT.

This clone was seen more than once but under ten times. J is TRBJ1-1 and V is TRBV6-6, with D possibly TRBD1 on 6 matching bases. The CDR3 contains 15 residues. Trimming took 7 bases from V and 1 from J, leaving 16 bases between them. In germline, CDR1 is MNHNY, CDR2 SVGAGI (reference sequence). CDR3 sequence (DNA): TGTGCCAGCACCCGAGGGTGGGGGCGGAACACTGAAGCTTTCTTT. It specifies CASTRGWGRNTEAFF.